One and the same sample provided the 22 T cell receptor beta chains below, sequenced in a study of T-cell memory formation after mild COVID-19. TCRdb re-called the 5' RACE reads with MiXCR, one entry per CDR3 protein. The sample lists approximately 150,000 distinct CDR3 sequences; 6% were seen once. The specimen sequenced was PBMCs or a T cell subset sorted from them (not recorded which). The source of these receptors is an adult woman who had mild COVID-19 (a few samples of this study predate the infection). Cell type and time point are not known.

The chain couples TRBV11-2 to TRBJ2-7, with D tentatively TRBD1 or TRBD2 (5 bases each). Per the germline V gene, CDR1 is SGHAT and CDR2 is FQNNGV. V gave up 3 bases and J gave up 7 bases, with 10 bases separating them. The CDR3 runs to 12 residues. CDR3 residues: CASSFGTGEQYF. The CDR3 nucleotides read TGTGCCAGCAGCTTCGGGACGGGGGAGCAGTACTTC.

DNA for the CDR3: TGTGCCAGCAACGCACGCCGATGGGATGGGGCCAACTATGGCTACACCTTC. Protein product: CASNARRWDGANYGYTF. The J gene is TRBJ1-2, the V gene TRBV6-5; maybe TRBD1 (5 bases). Germline V gene sequence: CDR1 MNHEY, CDR2 SVGAGI. Between the trimmed V and J ends, which lost 7 bases and 2 bases, there was a span of 23 bases. The CDR3 covers 17 residues.

This clonotype was seen only a few times. V gene TRBV7-9 combines with J gene TRBJ2-3; 12 bases map to TRBD1. Germline assignment: CDR1 SEHNR and CDR2 FQNEAQ (reference sequence). This CDR3 comprises 17 residues. The J segment lost 5 bases and the V segment lost 3 bases, leaving 9 bases of the junction unmatched. CDR3: CASSFVGTGGVGDTQYF. For the CDR3, the DNA is TGTGCCAGCAGCTTCGTCGGGACAGGGGGCGTCGGAGATACGCAGTATTTT. The complete variable domain, with remaining parts taken from reference TRBV7-9 and TRBJ2-3, reads DTGVSQNPRHKITKRGQNVTFRCDPISEHNRLYWYRQTLGQGPEFLTYFQNEAQLEKSRLLSDRFSAERPKGSFSTLEIQRTEQGDSAMYLCASSFVGTGGVGDTQYFGPGTRLTVL.

CDR3 loop: CASKGPDSNQPQHF. As DNA, the CDR3 is TGTGCCAGCAAAGGACCTGATAGCAATCAGCCCCAGCATTTT. The genes are TRBV2 and TRBJ1-5, with D uncertain. There are 14 residues in the CDR3. Germline loops: CDR1 SNHLY, CDR2 FYNNEI. Trimming stripped 7 bases from V and 0 bases from J, with 10 bases between.

In its sample, this clonotype ranks as medium-sized. Its ends do not fully match the called genes, so a read error is possible. This chain connects TRBV7-2 to TRBJ2-1; 8 nucleotides match TRBD2. CDR1 and CDR2 (germline): SGHTA, FQGNSA. This CDR3 is 15 amino acids long. In DNA form, the CDR3 reads TGCGCCAGCAGCTTGAGCGGGAGCTCCTACAATGAGCAGTTCTTC. This codes for CASSLSGSSYNEQFF.

The DNA of the CDR3 is TGTGCCAGCAGGATTGGGACAGATAATTCACCCCTCCACTTT. It is translated as CASRIGTDNSPLHF. V is TRBV7-9 and J is TRBJ1-6; 7 positions agree with TRBD1. This CDR3 spans 14 amino acids. V was clipped by 6 bases and J by 5 bases; unmatched bases: 4. In germline, CDR1 is SEHNR, CDR2 FQNEAQ (reference sequence).

This clonotype was picked up many times. The rearrangement joins TRBV5-6 to TRBJ2-7; no clear D. Germline assignment: CDR1 SGHDT and CDR2 YYEEEE. The CDR3 has 12 amino acids. The V gene lost 6 bases and the J gene lost 3 bases, with 10 bases spanning the gap. The CDR3 DNA reads TGTGCCAGCAATAACATGGGCTACGAGCAGTACTTC. Encoded protein: CASNNMGYEQYF.

This chain links TRBV7-2 with TRBJ2-7; 9 nucleotides agree with TRBD1. The CDR3 loop spans 13 amino acids. V lost 3 bases to trimming and J lost 8 bases; unmatched junction nucleotides: 5. Germline V gene sequence: CDR1 SGHTA, CDR2 FQGNSA. CDR3 in DNA: TGTGCCAGCAGCTTGGACAGGGGATACAAGCAGTACTTC. Its translation: CASSLDRGYKQYF.

The table lists this clonotype with a few counts. This chain connects TRBV7-9 to TRBJ1-6; the match to TRBD1 covers 11 bases. Germline CDR1 and CDR2: SEHNR and FQNEAQ (reference sequence). This CDR3 has 17 residues. The trim removed 3 bases at V and 7 bases at J, leaving 8 bases unmatched. The CDR3 sequence is CASSFNVGQGGNSPLHF. In nucleotides, the CDR3 is TGTGCCAGCAGCTTTAATGTGGGACAGGGGGGAAATTCACCCCTCCACTTT.

CDR3 sequence reads: CASSYSPPGQASNQPQHF. The CDR3 DNA reads TGTGCCAGCAGCTACAGCCCCCCCGGACAGGCTAGCAATCAGCCCCAGCATTTT. This chain links TRBV7-6 with TRBJ1-5; 7 bases match TRBD1. Looked up from germline, CDR1 is SGHVS and CDR2 is FNYEAQ. This CDR3 comprises 18 residues. After removal of 4 bases from V and 0 bases from J, the junction contained 12 bases not matched to a gene.

The V gene is TRBV2, the J gene TRBJ2-7; TRBD1 matches 9 bases. The CDR3 is made up of 15 amino acids. Trimming removed 5 bases from V and 2 bases from J; junction bases left unmatched: 7. The germline V gene has CDR1 SNHLY and CDR2 FYNNEI. CDR3 loop: CASSLGQGAPYEQYF. The CDR3 region has the DNA TGTGCCAGCAGTCTGGGACAGGGAGCCCCCTACGAGCAGTACTTC.

This clonotype came up many times. This chain links TRBV12-3 or TRBV12-4 with TRBJ2-2, with TRBD2 matching over 8 bases. The CDR3 length is 16 residues. Trimming removed 3 bases from V and 3 bases from J; junction bases left unmatched: 6. In nucleotides, the CDR3 is TGTGCCAGCAGTTTTTTAACTAGCGGTTACACCGGGGAGCTGTTTTTT. It encodes CASSFLTSGYTGELFF.

J is TRBJ2-1 and V is TRBV9; D gene ambiguous. Trimming pared 1 base from V and 6 bases from J, leaving 11 bases between. CDR3 size: 14 residues. In germline, CDR1 is SGDLS, CDR2 YYNGEE. The CDR3 DNA reads TGTGCCAGCAGCGTAACGAGCACTATCAATGAGCAGTTCTTC. Protein product: CASSVTSTINEQFF.

This sequence joins TRBV2 and TRBJ1-5, with D unresolved. The germline CDR1 and CDR2 sequences are SNHLY and FYNNEI. The CDR3 sequence is 12 residues long. Trimming cost V 5 bases and J 11 bases, with 13 bases left between them. The CDR3 is CASSSSQSAQHF. CDR3 nucleotide sequence: TGTGCCAGCAGTAGTTCCCAATCAGCCCAGCATTTT.

This clonotype was seen a handful of times. CDR3 sequence (DNA): TGTGCCAGCTCACCAGACAGGGTGGGCCCGTATGGCTACACCTTC. This translates into CASSPDRVGPYGYTF. This sequence joins TRBV18 and TRBJ1-2; the match to TRBD1 covers 7 bases. Losses at the gene ends were 2 bases for V and 5 bases for J; bases not matched to a gene: 8. Germline V gene data show CDR1 as KGHSH and CDR2 as LQKENI. CDR3 length equals 15 residues.

The chain carries TRBV7-2 and TRBJ1-1; the D gene is possibly TRBD1 (6 bases). V was clipped by 5 bases and J by 4 bases, with 14 bases between them. The CDR3 is made up of 14 amino acids. Germline V gene lookup returns CDR1 SGHTA and CDR2 FQGNSA. The CDR3, as DNA: TGTGCCAGCAGCGGCTACGGGACAATCACTGAAGCTTTCTTT. It yields the protein CASSGYGTITEAFF.

The V call is TRBV18, the J call TRBJ1-2; TRBD1 matches 8 bases. Germline-derived CDR1 and CDR2 are KGHSH and LQKENI. V lost 6 bases to trimming and J lost 7 bases; unmatched junction nucleotides: 10. There are 14 residues in the CDR3. In nucleotides, the CDR3 is TGTGCCAGCTCCCTAAGAGGACAGGGTCCTGGCTACACCTTC. Translation gives CASSLRGQGPGYTF.

This clonotype has only a few counts. The chain links TRBV7-2 to TRBJ2-3; TRBD2 is a possible D gene (6 bases). Looked up from germline, CDR1 is SGHTA and CDR2 is FQGNSA. Trimming stripped 5 bases from V and 0 bases from J, with 18 bases between. This CDR3 spans 17 amino acids. CDR3 in amino acids: CASSHPPGSGSTDTQYF. In nucleotides, the CDR3 is TGTGCCAGCAGCCACCCTCCGGGAAGCGGGAGCACAGATACGCAGTATTTT. The complete variable domain, with remaining parts taken from reference TRBV7-2 and TRBJ2-3, reads GAGVSQSPSNKVTEKGKDVELRCDPISGHTALYWYRQSLGQGLEFLIYFQGNSAPDKSGLPSDRFSAERTGGSVSTLTIQRTQQEDSAVYLCASSHPPGSGSTDTQYFGPGTRLTVL.

Here the CDR3 DNA reads TGTGCCAGCAGTTACTCGAGACACGGGAACACTGAAGCTTTCTTT. Translation gives CASSYSRHGNTEAFF. The rearrangement joins TRBV6-5 to TRBJ1-1; D call uncertain. Per the germline V gene, CDR1 is MNHEY and CDR2 is SVGAGI. Trimming took 0 bases from V and 1 from J, leaving 9 bases between them. The CDR3 runs 15 residues.

This clonotype was counted at least ten times. This chain connects TRBV6-5 to TRBJ1-1; possibly TRBD1 for D (5 bases). Trimming removed 2 bases at V and 1 base at J, with 14 bases between. Germline V CDR1 and CDR2: MNHEY, SVGAGI. The CDR3 is 16 residues long. The CDR3 nucleotides read TGTGCCAGCAGTTACCTCCCATGGGGGAAGAACACTGAAGCTTTCTTT. Its translation: CASSYLPWGKNTEAFF.

This chain links TRBV7-9 with TRBJ1-2; D remains ambiguous. CDR3 length: 13 residues. Deletions cut 4 bases from V and 7 bases from J, with 13 bases between. Germline loops: CDR1 SEHNR, CDR2 FQNEAQ (reference sequence). Here the CDR3 reads CASSSIQVLGYTF. CDR3 bases: TGTGCCAGCAGCTCAATTCAGGTTCTTGGCTACACCTTC.

This clonotype was observed a few times. The chain employs TRBV5-1 and TRBJ1-1; TRBD1 matches 12 bases. The CDR3 contains 18 residues. V was clipped by 4 bases and J by 1 base; unmatched bases: 11. Germline CDR1 reads SGHRS; CDR2 reads YFSETQ. CDR3 sequence reads: CASSPGDRGRNRNTEAFF. The CDR3, as DNA: TGCGCCAGCAGCCCCGGGGACAGGGGGCGAAATAGGAACACTGAAGCTTTCTTT.